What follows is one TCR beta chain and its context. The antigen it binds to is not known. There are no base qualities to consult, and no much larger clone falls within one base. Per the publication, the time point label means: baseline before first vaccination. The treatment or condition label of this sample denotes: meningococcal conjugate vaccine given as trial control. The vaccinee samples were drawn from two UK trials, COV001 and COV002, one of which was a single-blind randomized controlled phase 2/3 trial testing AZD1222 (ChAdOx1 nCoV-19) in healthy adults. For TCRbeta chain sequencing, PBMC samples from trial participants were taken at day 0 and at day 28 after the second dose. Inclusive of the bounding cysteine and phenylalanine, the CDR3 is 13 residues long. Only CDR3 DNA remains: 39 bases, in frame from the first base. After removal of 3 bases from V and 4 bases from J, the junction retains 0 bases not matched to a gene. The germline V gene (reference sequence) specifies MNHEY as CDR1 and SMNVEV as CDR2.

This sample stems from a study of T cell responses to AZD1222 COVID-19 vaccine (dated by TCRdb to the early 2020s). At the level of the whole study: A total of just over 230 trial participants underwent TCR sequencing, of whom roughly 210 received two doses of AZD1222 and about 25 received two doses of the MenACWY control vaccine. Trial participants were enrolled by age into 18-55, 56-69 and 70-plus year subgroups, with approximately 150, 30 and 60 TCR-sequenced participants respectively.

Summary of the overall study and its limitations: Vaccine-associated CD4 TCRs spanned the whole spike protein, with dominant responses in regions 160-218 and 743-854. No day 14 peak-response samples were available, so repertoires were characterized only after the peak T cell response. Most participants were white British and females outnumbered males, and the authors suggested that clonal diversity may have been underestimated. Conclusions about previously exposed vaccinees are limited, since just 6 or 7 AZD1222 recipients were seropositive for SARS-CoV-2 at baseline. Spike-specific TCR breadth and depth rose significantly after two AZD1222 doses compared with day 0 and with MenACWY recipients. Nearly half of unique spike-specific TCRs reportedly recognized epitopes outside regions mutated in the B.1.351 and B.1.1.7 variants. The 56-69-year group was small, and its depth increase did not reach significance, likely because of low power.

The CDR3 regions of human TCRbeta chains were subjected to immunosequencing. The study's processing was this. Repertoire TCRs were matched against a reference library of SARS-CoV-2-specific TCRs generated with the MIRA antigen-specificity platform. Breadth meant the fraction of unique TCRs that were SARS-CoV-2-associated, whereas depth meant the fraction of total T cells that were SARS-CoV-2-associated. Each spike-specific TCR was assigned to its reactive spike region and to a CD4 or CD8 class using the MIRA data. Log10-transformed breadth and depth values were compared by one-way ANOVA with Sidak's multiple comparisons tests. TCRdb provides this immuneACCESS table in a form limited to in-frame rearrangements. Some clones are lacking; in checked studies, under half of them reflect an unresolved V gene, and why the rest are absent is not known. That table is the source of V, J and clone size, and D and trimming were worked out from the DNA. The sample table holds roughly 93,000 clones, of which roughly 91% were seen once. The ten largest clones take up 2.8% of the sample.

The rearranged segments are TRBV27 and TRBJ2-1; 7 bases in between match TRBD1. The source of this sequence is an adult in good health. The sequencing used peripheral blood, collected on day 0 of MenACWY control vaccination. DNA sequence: TGTGCCAGCAGTTTGGACAGGTACAATGAGCAGTTCTTC. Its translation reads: CASSLDRYNEQFF.